The clone carrying this TCR beta chain was observed many times. Its antigen remains unidentified. The sample comes from a study of T-cell reconstitution after alpha-beta-depleted transplantation in children. The study, taken as a whole, reports: Reportedly, roughly two months post-transplant, alpha-beta T cells arose from several hundred expanded graft clones. At one year after transplant, newly produced T cells mostly accounted for T-cell counts and diversity.

Preparation of the TCRbeta library was carried out with unique molecular identifiers. TCRdb called the PCR reads again in MiXCR, with one record for every CDR3 protein. The table has 250,000 to 300,000 distinct CDR3 sequences, 6% to 10% seen once. Deletions cut 0 bases from V and 5 bases from J, with 15 bases between. CDR1 SGDLS and CDR2 YYNGEE come from the germline V gene. This CDR3 has 16 residues. The source material was peripheral blood, sampled 360 days after TCRalphabeta/CD19-depleted stem cell transplant. This sequence joins TRBV9 and TRBJ2-1; D might be TRBD2 (7 bases). This clonotype was sampled from a female patient between 2 and 15 years old who had a stem cell transplant for Fanconi anemia, so the T cells may come from the graft donor. CDR3 sequence: CASSVEGGGLDNEQFF. The CDR3 DNA sequence: TGTGCCAGCAGCGTAGAAGGGGGAGGACTAGACAATGAGCAGTTCTTC. Complete variable domain (other parts from reference TRBV9 and TRBJ2-1): DSGVTQTPKHLITATGQRVTLRCSPRSGDLSVYWYQQSLDQGLQFLIQYYNGEERAKGNILERFSAQQFPDLHSELNLSSLELGDSALYFCASSVEGGGLDNEQFFGPGTRLTVL.